One sample yielded the 28 T cell receptor beta chains listed below, sequenced in a study of CD8+CD57+ T cells in acquired aplastic anemia. Flow cytometry had shown expanded CD8+CD57+ cells in the patients chosen for sequencing. Genomic DNA provided the template from which TCR beta VDJ and CDR3 profiles were obtained. TCRdb reprocessed the reads via MiXCR and lists one record per CDR3 protein. The sample has 450,000 to 550,000 distinct CDR3 sequences, around a third seen once. The sample consisted of sorted CD4+, CD8+, or CD8+CD57+ T cells (not recorded which) from PBMCs. The receptors originated from a human donor with aplastic anemia.

The chain joins TRBV29-1 to TRBJ2-3, with 10 bases aligning to TRBD2. CDR3 length equals 14 residues. V was clipped by 8 bases and J by 2 bases; unmatched bases: 7. CDR1 is SQVTM and CDR2 is ANQGSEA in the germline V gene. The CDR3 sequence: CSSLLAGITDTQYF. CDR3 DNA sequence: TGCAGCAGCTTACTAGCGGGGATCACAGATACGCAGTATTTT.

This clonotype was seen only a few times. J is TRBJ1-5 and V is TRBV7-2; unclear D gene. The CDR3 is made up of 13 amino acids. The germline CDR1 and CDR2 sequences are SGHTA and FQGNSA. V was shortened by 5 bases and J by 5 bases, with 10 bases between the two germline ends. The CDR3 loop reads CASSVGPDQPQHF. In DNA, the CDR3 is TGTGCCAGCAGCGTAGGGCCCGATCAGCCCCAGCATTTT. Combining the CDR3 with reference TRBV7-2 and TRBJ1-5 gives the whole variable domain GAGVSQSPSNKVTEKGKDVELRCDPISGHTALYWYRQSLGQGLEFLIYFQGNSAPDKSGLPSDRFSAERTGGSVSTLTIQRTQQEDSAVYLCASSVGPDQPQHFGDGTRLSIL.

Points on this clonotype: A junction boundary mismatches the germline segment, possibly from a read error. V gene TRBV25-1 combines with J gene TRBJ1-2, with a tentative D call TRBD1 (6 bases). Germline V gives CDR1 MGHDK, CDR2 SYGVNS. The CDR3 consists of 15 residues. CDR3 DNA sequence: TGTGCCAGCAGCCAACTGACAGGATCTAACTGTGGCTACACCTTC. Translating gives CASSQLTGSNCGYTF.

The CDR3 region is CASSLNHQGANQPQHF. DNA for the CDR3: TGTGCCAGCAGTTTAAATCACCAGGGGGCCAATCAGCCCCAGCATTTT. V usage is TRBV28 and J usage is TRBJ1-5; 8 bases line up with TRBD1. The CDR3 extends over 16 amino acids. Germline trimming cut 2 bases from V and 3 bases from J; bases unmatched to any gene: 6. The germline V gene encodes CDR1 MDHEN and CDR2 SYDVKM.

The CDR3 bases are TGTGCCAGCAGCCGGGGAGATGGAAACACCATATATTTT. Protein product: CASSRGDGNTIYF. V and J are TRBV2 and TRBJ1-3; D not resolved. The V end lost 6 bases, the J end lost 3 bases, and 9 bases lay between the germline ends. The CDR3 consists of 13 residues. Germline V gene sequence: CDR1 SNHLY, CDR2 FYNNEI. Full variable domain (outside the CDR3, taken from reference TRBV2 and TRBJ1-3): EPEVTQTPSHQVTQMGQEVILRCVPISNHLYFYWYRQILGQKVEFLVSFYNNEISEKSEIFDDQFSVERPDGSNFTLKIRSTKLEDSAMYFCASSRGDGNTIYFGEGSWLTVV.

This clonotype showed up many times. The chain carries TRBV20-1 and TRBJ2-7; 8 nucleotides match TRBD1. V lost 3 bases and J lost 3; bases outside the gene matches: 10. The germline gives CDR1 DFQATT, CDR2 SNEGSKA (reference sequence). This CDR3 contains 15 residues. The CDR3 sequence: CSASTPDRGGYEQYF. The CDR3 nucleotides are TGCAGTGCTAGCACCCCCGACAGGGGAGGCTACGAGCAGTACTTC.

The genes are TRBV20-1 and TRBJ1-2; TRBD1 aligns across 9 bases. The CDR3 runs 15 residues. Germline V gene lookup returns CDR1 DFQATT and CDR2 SNEGSKA (reference sequence). V lost 2 bases to trimming and J lost 0 bases; unmatched junction nucleotides: 4. CDR3 coding DNA: TGCAGTGCTAGACCGGACAGGGGCTCTAACTATGGCTACACCTTC. As protein: CSARPDRGSNYGYTF.

This clonotype was counted many times. The V and J genes are TRBV2 and TRBJ2-3, with a weak D call TRBD1 (5 bases). Germline-derived CDR1 and CDR2 are SNHLY and FYNNEI. V lost 8 bases to trimming and J lost 5 bases, with 8 bases between them. This CDR3 is built from 11 residues. The CDR3: CASARGDTQYF. CDR3 sequence (DNA): TGTGCCAGCGCTAGGGGAGATACGCAGTATTTT.

This clonotype came up many times. The genes are TRBV9 and TRBJ1-1; D gene unclear. This CDR3 has 13 amino acids. Germline values: CDR1 SGDLS, CDR2 YYNGEE. Trimming left V 0 bases short and J 3 bases short, with 6 bases between. The CDR3 region is CASSVDGYTEAFF. The CDR3 DNA sequence: TGTGCCAGCAGCGTAGATGGCTACACTGAAGCTTTCTTT.

V and J are TRBV29-1 and TRBJ2-3, with D maybe TRBD1 (6 bases). The CDR3 totals 13 residues. Per the germline V gene, CDR1 is SQVTM and CDR2 is ANQGSEA. V gave up 5 bases and J gave up 0 bases, with 9 bases separating them. CDR3 sequence reads: CSVSQGSTDTQYF. Written as DNA, the CDR3 is TGCAGCGTTTCCCAGGGGAGCACAGATACGCAGTATTTT.

This clonotype occurred once. The chain uses TRBV2 and TRBJ1-1, with a possible D match to TRBD1 (5 bases). The CDR3 contains 10 residues. The germline CDR1 and CDR2 sequences are SNHLY and FYNNEI. Deletions cut 1 base from V and 12 bases from J, with 6 bases between. CDR3 sequence: CASSEGGTFF. The CDR3 coding sequence is TGTGCCAGCAGTGAAGGGGGGACTTTCTTT.

The table lists this clonotype with many counts. The rearrangement joins TRBV4-1 to TRBJ1-6; the D is unclear. Germline V CDR1 and CDR2: MGHRA, YSYEKL. The CDR3 has 11 residues. Between the trimmed V and J ends, which lost 5 bases and 9 bases, there was a span of 5 bases. The chain's CDR3 is CASSAISPLHF. The DNA for the CDR3 is TGCGCCAGCAGCGCAATTTCACCCCTCCACTTT.

This clonotype was recorded many times. The rearrangement links TRBV10-3 to TRBJ1-3; maybe TRBD1 (6 bases). The CDR3 has 18 residues. V dropped 11 bases and J dropped 3 bases, with 29 bases sitting between them. Germline values: CDR1 ENHRY, CDR2 SYGVKD. The CDR3 is CAALATQILQGDGNTIYF. The CDR3, as DNA: TGTGCCGCGTTAGCCACTCAAATTCTACAGGGAGATGGAAACACCATATATTTT.

The rearrangement links TRBV6-5 to TRBJ1-2; TRBD1 might be the D (6 bases). Trimming shortened V by 0 bases and J by 4 bases, and 12 bases separated the two germline ends. CDR3 length: 15 amino acids. CDR1 is MNHEY, CDR2 SVGAGI, per germline. CDR3 in amino acids: CASSYSGQFIYGYTF. In DNA, the CDR3 is TGTGCCAGCAGTTACTCGGGACAATTTATCTATGGCTACACCTTC.

This clonotype came up a few times. V usage is TRBV9 and J usage is TRBJ2-3; 14 bases fit TRBD2. Germline V gene sequence: CDR1 SGDLS, CDR2 YYNGEE. The CDR3 is 16 residues long. V lost 3 bases and J lost 6; bases outside the gene matches: 6. The CDR3 sequence: CASSAGTSGSLDTQYF. CDR3 nucleotide sequence: TGTGCCAGCAGCGCGGGGACTAGCGGGAGCTTGGATACGCAGTATTTT.

In this sample, this clonotype turned up a few times. The V gene is TRBV19, the J gene TRBJ2-4, with no clear D. V was pared by 10 bases and J by 5 bases, with 9 bases between. Germline loops: CDR1 LNHDA, CDR2 SQIVND (reference sequence). The CDR3 length is 11 residues. The CDR3 is CATSWENIQYF. The CDR3 bases are TGTGCCACGAGTTGGGAAAACATTCAGTACTTC.

The chain couples TRBV11-2 to TRBJ2-1; 13 bases line up with TRBD2. In germline, CDR1 is SGHAT, CDR2 FQNNGV. This CDR3 contains 16 residues. J was trimmed by 9 bases and V by 5 bases; bases with no gene match: 10. DNA for the CDR3: TGTGCCAGCAGCCGGCAACTAGCGGGGGGGGACGTTGAGCAGTTCTTC. Its translation is CASSRQLAGGDVEQFF.

The chain links TRBV19 to TRBJ2-3; unclear D gene. The CDR3 totals 15 residues. The germline V gene encodes CDR1 LNHDA and CDR2 SQIVND (reference sequence). Trimming shortened V by 8 bases and J by 0 bases, and 15 bases separated the two germline ends. The CDR3 spells CASGVAARSTDTQYF. The DNA of the CDR3 is TGTGCCAGTGGAGTGGCGGCTAGGAGCACAGATACGCAGTATTTT.

This clonotype was seen ten or more times. The rearrangement joins TRBV10-3 to TRBJ2-7; D not resolved. Trimming removed 1 base at V and 2 bases at J, with 6 bases between. The CDR3 length is 13 residues. Looked up from germline, CDR1 is ENHRY and CDR2 is SYGVKD. CDR3 bases: TGTGCCATCAGTGAGTTCACCCCCTACGAGCAGTACTTC. Translation: CAISEFTPYEQYF.

This clonotype has ten or more counts. The CDR3 is CSAKLVRQEPNYGYTF. CDR3 DNA: TGCAGTGCCAAGCTGGTCCGACAGGAACCTAACTATGGCTACACCTTC. The V gene is TRBV20-1, the J gene TRBJ1-2; D possibly corresponds to TRBD1 (6 bases). Germline V CDR1 and CDR2: DFQATT, SNEGSKA (reference sequence). The CDR3 length is 16 residues. V was pared by 6 bases and J by 0 bases, with 20 bases between.

This chain connects TRBV9 to TRBJ2-1; 8 positions agree with TRBD2. The CDR3 is 14 residues long. J lost 6 bases, V lost 7 bases, and 9 bases had no gene match. In germline, CDR1 is SGDLS, CDR2 YYNGEE. CDR3 region: CASGGLAWTNEQFF. The CDR3, as DNA: TGTGCCAGCGGTGGACTAGCTTGGACCAATGAGCAGTTCTTC.

The rearrangement uses TRBV6-1 and TRBJ2-3, with D unclear. Germline values: CDR1 MNHNS, CDR2 SASEGT. The CDR3 extends over 13 amino acids. V was trimmed by 7 bases and J by 2 bases, leaving 10 bases between them. In nucleotides, the CDR3 is TGTGCCAGCACCGTGGGTCTCACAGATACGCAGTATTTT. It codes for CASTVGLTDTQYF.

This clonotype was detected a few times. V usage is TRBV27 and J usage is TRBJ1-2; D not certain. V dropped 2 bases and J dropped 4 bases, with 11 bases sitting between them. The CDR3 covers 14 residues. Germline V gives CDR1 MNHEY, CDR2 SMNVEV (reference sequence). CDR3 DNA sequence: TGTGCCAGCAGTTTAGGGCAGAGCTTCTATGGCTACACCTTC. It is translated as CASSLGQSFYGYTF.

V is TRBV20-1 and J is TRBJ2-3, with 9 bases aligning to TRBD1. Germline CDR1 and CDR2: DFQATT and SNEGSKA (reference sequence). After removal of 1 base from V and 5 bases from J, the junction contained 7 bases not matched to a gene. The CDR3 length is 15 residues. CDR3 amino acids: CSARALGQGLDTQYF. Written as DNA, the CDR3 is TGCAGTGCTAGAGCCTTGGGACAGGGCCTAGATACGCAGTATTTT.

The V gene is TRBV11-2, the J gene TRBJ1-3; D uncertain. From germline, CDR1 is SGHAT and CDR2 FQNNGV. V dropped 5 bases and J dropped 2 bases, with 19 bases sitting between them. CDR3 length equals 17 residues. In DNA form, the CDR3 reads TGTGCCAGCAGCCGACCTGACGGACCCCTCACTGGAAACACCATATATTTT. Its translation: CASSRPDGPLTGNTIYF.

The sample holds a few counts of this clonotype. For the CDR3, the DNA is TGTGCCAGCAGTTATCGGACAGCGAACACTGAAGCTTTCTTT. It codes for CASSYRTANTEAFF. This chain joins TRBV25-1 and TRBJ1-1; D may be TRBD1 (6 bases). CDR1 MGHDK and CDR2 SYGVNS come from the germline V gene. This CDR3 spans 14 amino acids. V shed 5 bases and J shed 1 base, with 11 bases lying between them.

The V gene is TRBV6-1, the J gene TRBJ1-2; D remains ambiguous. The germline V gene encodes CDR1 MNHNS and CDR2 SASEGT. The CDR3 is 11 amino acids. As DNA, the CDR3 is TGTGCTCTAGGGTCTAACTATGGCTACACCTTC. Its protein product is CALGSNYGYTF.

A word on this clonotype: A clone one base away is much larger, so this may be a read error. V and J are TRBV2 and TRBJ2-2, with 8 positions matching TRBD1. This CDR3 has 17 residues. The germline V gene has CDR1 SNHLY and CDR2 FYNNEI. The CDR3 spells CASRGPRDRGDTGELLF. The CDR3 region has the DNA TGTGCCAGCAGGGGACCCCGTGACAGGGGTGACACCGGGGAGCTGCTTTTT. The full variable domain, completed using reference TRBV2 and TRBJ2-2, is EPEVTQTPSHQVTQMGQEVILRCVPISNHLYFYWYRQILGQKVEFLVSFYNNEISEKSEIFDDQFSVERPDGSNFTLKIRSTKLEDSAMYFCASRGPRDRGDTGELLFGEGSRLTVL.